This record covers a single T cell receptor beta chain. The data originate from a study of control samples from healthy donors and cancer patients. The repertoire was sequenced with immunoSEQ multiplex PCR; TCRdb's copy has only in-frame clones and lacks some. The sample holds about 130,000 clones, approximately 92% seen once. The receptor comes from a man between 18 and 35 years old in good health. Sequenced sample: blood.

CDR3 coding DNA: TGTGCCAGCAGTGACTATGATACCGTGCTAACTGGCTCCTACGAGCAGTACGTC. This translates into CASSDYDTVLTGSYEQYV. V and J are TRBV6-4 and TRBJ2-7; D is unresolved. Germline V lookup: CDR1 MRHNA, CDR2 SNTAGT. V lost 1 base and J lost 0, with 19 bases in between. This CDR3 spans 18 amino acids.